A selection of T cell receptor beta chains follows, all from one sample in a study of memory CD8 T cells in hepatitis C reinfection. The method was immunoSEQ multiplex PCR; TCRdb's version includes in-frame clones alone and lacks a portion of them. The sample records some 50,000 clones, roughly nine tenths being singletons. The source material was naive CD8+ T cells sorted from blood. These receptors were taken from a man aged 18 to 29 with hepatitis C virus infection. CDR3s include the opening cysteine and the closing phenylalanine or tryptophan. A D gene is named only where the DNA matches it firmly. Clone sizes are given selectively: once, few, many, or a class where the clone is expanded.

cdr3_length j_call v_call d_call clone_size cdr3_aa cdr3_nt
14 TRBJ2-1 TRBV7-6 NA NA CASSLDFGYNEQFF TGTGCCAGCAGCTTAGACTTCGGGTACAATGAGCAGTTCTTC
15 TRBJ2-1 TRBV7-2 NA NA CASSYTDFPYNEQFF TGTGCCAGCAGCTATACAGATTTCCCCTACAATGAGCAGTTCTTC
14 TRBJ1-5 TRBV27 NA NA CARGGGRDNQPQHF TGTGCCAGGGGCGGGGGGAGGGACAATCAGCCCCAGCATTTT
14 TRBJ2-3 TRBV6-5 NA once CASSYLPGTDTQYF TGTGCCAGCAGTTACCTCCCCGGCACAGATACGCAGTATTTT
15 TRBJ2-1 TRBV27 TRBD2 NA CASSTSGSSYNEQFF TGTGCCAGCAGTACTAGCGGGAGCTCCTACAATGAGCAGTTCTTC
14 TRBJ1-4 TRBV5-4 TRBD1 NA CASSQSDRDEKLFF TGTGCCAGCAGCCAAAGTGACAGGGATGAAAAACTGTTTTTT
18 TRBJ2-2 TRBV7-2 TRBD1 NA CASSPGEGTGTNTGELFF TGTGCCAGCAGCCCGGGCGAGGGGACAGGAACAAACACCGGGGAGCTGTTTTTT
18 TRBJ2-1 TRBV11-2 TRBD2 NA CASSSGTSGSGDYNEQFF TGTGCCAGCAGCTCCGGGACTAGCGGGAGCGGGGACTACAATGAGCAGTTCTTC
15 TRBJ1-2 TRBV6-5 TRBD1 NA CASSYLQGAWNGYTF TGTGCCAGCAGTTACCTTCAGGGGGCTTGGAATGGCTACACCTTC
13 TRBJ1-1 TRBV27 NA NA CASSAQGITEAFF TGTGCCAGCAGTGCCCAGGGAATTACTGAAGCTTTCTTT
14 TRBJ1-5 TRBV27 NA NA CAAPRTPSNQPQHF TGTGCCGCCCCTCGGACACCAAGCAATCAGCCCCAGCATTTT
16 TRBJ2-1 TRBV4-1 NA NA CASSHPGDGTHNEQFF TGCGCCAGCAGCCACCCGGGGGATGGAACCCACAATGAGCAGTTCTTC
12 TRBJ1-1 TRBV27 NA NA CASSQGGTEAFF TGTGCCAGCAGCCAGGGAGGCACTGAAGCTTTCTTT
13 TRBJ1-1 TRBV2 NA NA CASSPGQRIEAFF TGTGCCAGCAGTCCAGGCCAGCGGATTGAAGCTTTCTTT
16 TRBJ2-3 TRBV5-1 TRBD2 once CASSPWGGLRTDTQYF TGCGCCAGCAGCCCCTGGGGGGGTTTACGTACAGATACGCAGTATTTT
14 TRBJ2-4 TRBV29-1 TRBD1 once CSAVGARGRNIQYF TGCAGCGCCGTCGGCGCAAGGGGGCGAAACATTCAGTACTTC
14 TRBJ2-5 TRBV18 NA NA CASSPLLVQETQYF TGTGCCAGCTCACCACTACTTGTACAAGAGACCCAGTACTTC
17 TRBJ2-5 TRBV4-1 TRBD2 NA CASSRGMTGLAEETQYF TGCGCCAGCAGCCGGGGGATGACGGGACTAGCGGAAGAGACCCAGTACTTC
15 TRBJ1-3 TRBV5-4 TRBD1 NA CASSLQGISGNTIYF TGTGCCAGCAGCTTACAGGGGATCTCTGGAAACACCATATATTTT
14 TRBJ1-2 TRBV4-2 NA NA CASSQERAYYGYTF TGTGCCAGCAGCCAAGAGCGGGCCTACTATGGCTACACCTTC
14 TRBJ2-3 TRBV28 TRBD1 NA CASRGQGALDTQYF TGTGCCAGCAGGGGACAGGGGGCGCTGGATACGCAGTATTTT
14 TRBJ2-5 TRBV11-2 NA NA CASSPGVVGDPEYF TGTGCCAGCAGCCCGGGAGTTGTAGGGGACCCGGAGTACTTC
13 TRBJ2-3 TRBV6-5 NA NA CASSTNSRDTQYF TGTGCCAGCAGTACGAACAGTCGAGATACGCAGTATTTT
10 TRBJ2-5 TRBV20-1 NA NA CSAVRETQYF TGCAGTGCTGTCCGGGAGACCCAGTACTTC
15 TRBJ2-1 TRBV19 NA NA CASSTTEYSYNEQFF TGTGCCAGTAGTACGACGGAGTACTCCTACAATGAGCAGTTCTTC
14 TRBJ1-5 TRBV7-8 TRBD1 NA CASSGQGVHQPQHF TGTGCCAGCAGCGGACAGGGGGTCCATCAGCCCCAGCATTTT
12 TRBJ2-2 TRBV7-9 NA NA CASSFLTGELFF TGTGCCAGCAGCTTTCTCACCGGGGAGCTGTTTTTT
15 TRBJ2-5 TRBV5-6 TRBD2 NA CASSLLAGDEETQYF TGTGCCAGCAGCTTGCTAGCGGGAGATGAAGAGACCCAGTACTTC
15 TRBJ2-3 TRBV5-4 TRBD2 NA CASSLGTSGRDTQYF TGTGCCAGCAGCTTGGGGACTAGCGGGAGAGATACGCAGTATTTT
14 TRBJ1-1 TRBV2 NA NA CASRESSMNTEAFF TGTGCCAGCCGGGAGAGCTCTATGAACACTGAAGCTTTCTTT
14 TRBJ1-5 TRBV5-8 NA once CASSFLSGNQPQHF TGTGCCAGCAGCTTTCTATCAGGAAATCAGCCCCAGCATTTT
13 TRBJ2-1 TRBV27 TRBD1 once CASSLTGVNEQFF TGTGCCAGCAGTTTGACAGGGGTAAATGAGCAGTTCTTC
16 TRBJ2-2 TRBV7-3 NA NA CASSLGPGQATGELFF TGTGCCAGCAGCTTAGGGCCGGGACAAGCCACCGGGGAGCTGTTTTTT
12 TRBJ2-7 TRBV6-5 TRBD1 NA CASRVTGYEQYF TGTGCCAGCAGAGTGACAGGGTACGAGCAGTACTTC
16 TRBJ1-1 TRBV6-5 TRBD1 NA CASSYSDRVPNTEAFF TGTGCCAGCAGTTACTCAGACAGGGTCCCGAACACTGAAGCTTTCTTT
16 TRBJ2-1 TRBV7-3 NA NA CASSSDSGSSYNEQFF TGTGCCAGCAGCTCAGATAGCGGTAGCTCCTACAATGAGCAGTTCTTC
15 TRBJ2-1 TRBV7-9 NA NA CASSLGTSPYNEQFF TGTGCCAGCAGCTTAGGAACTAGCCCCTACAATGAGCAGTTCTTC
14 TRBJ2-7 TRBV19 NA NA CASSSTGGEYEQYF TGTGCCAGTAGTTCCACCGGAGGGGAATACGAGCAGTACTTC
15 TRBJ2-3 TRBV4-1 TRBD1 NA CASSQGTAGTDTQYF TGCGCCAGCAGCCAGGGGACAGCCGGCACAGATACGCAGTATTTT
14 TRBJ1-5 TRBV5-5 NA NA CASSLGIGDQPQHF TGTGCCAGCAGCTTAGGTATCGGGGATCAGCCCCAGCATTTT
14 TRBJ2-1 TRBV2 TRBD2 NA CASTSAGGSYEQFF TGTGCCAGCACCTCAGCGGGAGGATCGTATGAGCAGTTCTTC
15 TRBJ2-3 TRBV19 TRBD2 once CASSTPERGTDTQYF TGTGCCAGTAGTACCCCAGAGCGGGGGACAGATACGCAGTATTTT
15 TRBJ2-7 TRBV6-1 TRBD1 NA CASSEGQGTTYEQYF TGTGCCAGCAGTGAGGGACAGGGGACTACCTACGAGCAGTACTTC
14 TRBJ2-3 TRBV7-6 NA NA CASSLAGTPETQYF TGTGCCAGCAGCTTAGCCGGGACTCCCGAGACGCAGTATTTT
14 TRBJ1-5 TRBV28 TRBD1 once CASSPGQGGQPQHF TGTGCCAGCAGCCCAGGACAGGGAGGTCAGCCCCAGCATTTT
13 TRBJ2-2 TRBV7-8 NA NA CASSGANTGELFF TGTGCCAGCAGCGGAGCGAACACCGGGGAGCTGTTTTTT
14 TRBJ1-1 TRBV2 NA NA CASSVKERGTEAFF TGTGCCAGCAGTGTAAAAGAAAGGGGCACTGAAGCTTTCTTT
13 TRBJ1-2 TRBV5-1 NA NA CASSLGGNYGYTF TGCGCCAGCAGCTTGGGCGGTAACTATGGCTACACCTTC
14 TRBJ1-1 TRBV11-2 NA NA CASSRAFMNTEAFF TGTGCCAGCAGCAGAGCGTTCATGAACACTGAAGCTTTCTTT
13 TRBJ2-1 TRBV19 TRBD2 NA CASGLAGLNEQFF TGTGCCAGTGGACTAGCGGGATTGAATGAGCAGTTCTTC